This entry features one T cell receptor (beta chain) sequence. Its matching antigen is unknown. This same CDR3 is encoded by further DNA sequences in the sample. The PCR contained 60 Vbeta and 13 Jbeta primers. As handled by the study authors: In a later analysis, the count reached 76 million or so unique TCR beta chains, with 8.5 million to 14 million shared. Profiling relied on immunoSEQ multiplex PCR, and the TCRdb table lists in-frame clones only, not all of them. V and J calls and clone size are as listed in that table; D and trimming were resolved from the DNA. This sample carries about 92,000 clones, with less than 20% going to the ten biggest clones. Trimming shortened V by 5 bases and J by 5 bases, and 12 bases separated the two germline ends. This CDR3 has 13 residues. Looked up from germline, CDR1 is SGHVS and CDR2 is FNYEAQ. These data belong to a study of cytomegalovirus exposure and HLA in healthy donors.

Points from the study as a whole: Altogether, about 160 TCR beta chains were recorded as cytomegalovirus-associated. There were some V segments, including TRBV6-2 and TRBV6-3, excluded as indistinguishable. Later work showed greater clonal expansion in HLA-associated TCR beta chains than in equally common others.

The chain has TRBV7-6 and TRBJ1-1; TRBD1 might be the D (6 bases). The clonotype originates from a man aged 45 to 65 in good health and CMV-seropositive. Sequenced material: PBMCs. The CDR3 loop reads CASSLTGRTEAFF. Here the CDR3 DNA reads TGTGCCAGCAGCCTGACAGGACGGACTGAAGCTTTCTTT.